The rows below give T cell receptor beta chains drawn from one sample of a study of blood T cell repertoires in COVID-19. TCRdb keeps only in-frame clones here, not all; method: immunoSEQ multiplex PCR. The table lists hundreds of thousands of clones, around 86% of them singletons. Sequencing used peripheral blood. The receptors were gathered from a man aged 60 to 75 with acute or convalescent COVID-19. CDR3s include the opening cysteine and the closing phenylalanine or tryptophan. Fields, in order: V gene, CDR3 protein.

TRBV18,CASSPAGKNTEAFF
TRBV10-3,CAISSGQVYSYEQYF
TRBV10-1,CASSERGGSPGELFF
TRBV9,CASSVAQGLYGYTF
TRBV6-4,CASSVGPGQPQHF
TRBV30,CAWSGGLYEQYF
TRBV18,CASSPPFPFGNTIYF
TRBV28,CASSQGTGRDEQFF
TRBV29-1,CSVGVLAIGNEQFF
TRBV6-5,CASSYSRNTEAFF
TRBV7-9,CASSLGQGYGNQPQHF
TRBV11-2,CASSLGQDPYNEQFF
TRBV7-2,CASSRGLAGGNEQFF
TRBV27,CASSLSKGPQETQYF
TRBV9,CASSVEPSGVLYEQYF
TRBV19,CASSPGVGGRYEQYF
TRBV25-1,CASSGFGSSGANVLTF
TRBV10-3,CAIRGGTSGTDTQYF
TRBV21-1,CASSARTGQPQHF
TRBV4-2,CASSHGPGGPGDKETQYF
TRBV6-5,CASSKYRDTHQPQHF
TRBV19,CASSKRTGGTGELFF
TRBV4-2,CASSSRGAGDGYTF
TRBV18,CASSPLGRDDEQYF
TRBV15,CATSRGFGGEGYTF
TRBV19,CASKRDRSRNTIYF
TRBV6-1,CASSEPGQGRIHLHF
TRBV7-9,CASSLAPSGGSGNTIYF
TRBV5-4,CASSLDPGGAGEAFF
TRBV27,CASSQEFSYEQYF
TRBV11-2,CASSLGTGVSGNTIYF
TRBV5-1,CASSLQGSSYNEQFF
TRBV11-1,CASSLVVGGSGNTIYF
TRBV7-3,CASSPQGASVPHEQFF
TRBV18,CASSPGQGNSPLHF
TRBV7-8,CASSLAGVPGYTF
TRBV7-6,CASSTGLGGPTEQFF
TRBV2,CARAGLGMNTEAFF
TRBV6-5,CASSLDRGNQPQHF
TRBV2,CASRLTSGGYEQYF
TRBV5-1,CASSLGSTTGTYNSPLHF
TRBV6-1,CASSEGGTTAFGQYF
TRBV5-8,CASSSLQGADGYTF
TRBV9,CASSGRGGAHNEQFF
TRBV27,CASSSPRGQMNTEAFF
TRBV2,CASRGGRNSGNTIYF
TRBV15,CATSSDEELADLQETQYF
TRBV6-2/TRBV6-3,CASSYEGRHPEAFF
TRBV11-1,CASSPLGQGGTYEQYF
TRBV11-2,CASSLTPGRVGNTIYF
TRBV9,CASSAVNRREAFF
TRBV18,CASSPSLTGYTGELFF
TRBV6-5,CASSDRLADTQYF
TRBV9,CASSVGSGQGNGNTIYF